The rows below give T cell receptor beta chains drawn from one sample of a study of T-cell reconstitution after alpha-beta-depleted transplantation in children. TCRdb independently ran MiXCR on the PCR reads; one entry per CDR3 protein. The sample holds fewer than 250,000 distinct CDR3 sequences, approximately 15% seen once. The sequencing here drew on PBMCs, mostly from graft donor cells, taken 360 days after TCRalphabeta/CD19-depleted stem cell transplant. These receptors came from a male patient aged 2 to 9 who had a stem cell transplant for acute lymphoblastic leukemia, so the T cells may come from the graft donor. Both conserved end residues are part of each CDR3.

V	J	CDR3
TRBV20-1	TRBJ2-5	CSARDPDGQETQYF
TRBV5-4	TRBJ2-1	CASSLTSGMNEQFF
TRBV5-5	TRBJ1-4	CASSWVLNEKLFF
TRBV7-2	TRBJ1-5	CASSLGVTGDQPQHF
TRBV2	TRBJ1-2	CASQGRGHGYTF
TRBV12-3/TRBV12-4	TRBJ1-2	CASSPLGGYTF
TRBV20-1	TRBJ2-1	CSACRDRGPADQFF
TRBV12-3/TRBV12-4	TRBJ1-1	CASSLGTGWMNTEAFF
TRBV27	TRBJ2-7	CASSLFGLAATYEQYF
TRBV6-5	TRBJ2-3	CASSYQGDTQYF
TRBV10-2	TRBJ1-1	CASRQGGDTEAFF
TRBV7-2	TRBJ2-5	CASSLALAGGKQETQYF
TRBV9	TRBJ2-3	CASSPRVEADTQYF
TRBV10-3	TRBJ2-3	CAISVLSSGAGTDTQYF
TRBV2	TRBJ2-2	CASARQGAGTGELFF
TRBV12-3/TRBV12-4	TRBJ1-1	CASSPGDRWNTEAFF
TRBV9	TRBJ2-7	CASSVGTGYSYEQYF
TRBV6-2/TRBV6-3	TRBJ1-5	CASTFDRVQPQHF
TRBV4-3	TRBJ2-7	CASSHSTPSREQYF
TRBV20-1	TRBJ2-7	CSARGDSSDSYEQYF
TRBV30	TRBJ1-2	CAGSERAYGYTF
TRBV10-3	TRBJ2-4	CAISGPMLSGSRLAKNIQYF